Below, 21 T cell receptor beta chains from the same sample are listed, as sequenced in a study of tumor-infiltrating lymphocytes in primary liver carcinoma (dated by TCRdb to 2015 to 2018). Sequencing took place on an Illumina HiSeq 2500. Starting from 450 to 500 ng total RNA, TCRbeta-specific cDNA was produced by reverse transcription with a constant-region primer and ProtoScript II reverse transcriptase. Three nested multiplex PCR rounds, following a slightly modified ARM-PCR procedure, were used to build the TCRbeta libraries. Each of the first two PCR rounds ran for approximately 9 cycles using multiplex TRBV1-TRBV30 forward primers together with a Cbeta reverse primer. The public reads were reprocessed in TCRdb via fastp at Q25 and MiXCR, keeping in-frame beta chains. CDR3 protein sequences are deduplicated, and each keeps its most common genes and DNA. The sample includes hundreds of thousands of distinct CDR3 sequences, with 50% to 70% observed a single time. 9% to 10% of the sample goes to the ten largest clones.

Blood RNA was extracted from unsorted whole blood with TRIzol reagent; germline DNA came from the DNeasy Blood & Tissue kit. The sample comprised peripheral blood. These receptors were collected from a middle-aged man with primary liver carcinoma and hepatitis B virus infection.

The chain uses TRBV4-2 and TRBJ2-1, with 8 bases fitting TRBD2. Germline-derived CDR1 and CDR2 are LGHNA and YNFKEQ. With V trimmed by 0 bases and J by 16 bases, 11 bases remained unmatched. The CDR3 sequence is 14 residues long. The CDR3 here is CASSQDQAGVDQFF. The CDR3 DNA follows: TGTGCCAGCAGCCAAGATCAAGCGGGAGTAGATCAATTCTTC.

The chain is built from TRBV10-3 and TRBJ2-3, with a possible D match to TRBD2 (5 bases). Germline loops: CDR1 ENHRY, CDR2 SYGVKD. The CDR3 has 15 amino acids. The ends were cut back, 6 bases at V and 0 bases at J, with 13 bases in the middle. In DNA, the CDR3 is TGTGCCATCAGACCCGGACTGGAGAGCACAGATACGCAGTATTTT. It specifies CAIRPGLESTDTQYF.

This clonotype is medium-sized. The gene calls are TRBV4-3 and TRBJ2-6; D uncertain. CDR1 LGHNA and CDR2 YSLEER come from the germline V gene. The ends were cut back, 0 bases at V and 0 bases at J, with 9 bases in the middle. The CDR3 is made up of 17 amino acids. For the CDR3, the DNA is TGCGCCAGCAGCCAAGATGGGTTCCGCTCTGGGGCCAACGTCCTGACTTTC. Translated: CASSQDGFRSGANVLTF.

As concerns this clonotype: A much larger clonotype is one base distant, so this may be a read error. The J gene is TRBJ2-5, the V gene TRBV4-2; a weak D match, TRBD2 (7 bases). This CDR3 is 15 amino acids long. Trimming took 1 base from V and 9 from J, leaving 18 bases between them. CDR1 is LGHNA, CDR2 YNFKEQ, per germline. The CDR3 DNA follows: TGTGCCAGCAGCCAAGTACGGGGGGCGGGGGAGGCCCAGTACTTC. It codes for CASSQVRGAGEAQYF.

Notes on this clonotype: A junction boundary mismatches the germline segment, possibly from a read error. J is TRBJ2-7 and V is TRBV29-1, with 8 bases lining up with TRBD1. CDR1 SQVTM and CDR2 ANQGSEA come from the germline V gene. This CDR3 has 16 residues. The CDR3: CSVEPASGGAPHEQNF. The CDR3 nucleotides are TGCAGCGTTGAACCCGCCTCAGGGGGCGCCCCCCACGAGCAGAACTTC.

This clonotype appeared many times. The chain is built from TRBV5-5 and TRBJ2-5, with 10 positions matching TRBD2. V gave up 4 bases and J gave up 5 bases; unmatched junction bases: 14. The CDR3 totals 17 residues. Per germline, CDR1 SGHKS and CDR2 YYEKEE (reference sequence). CDR3 in amino acids: CASSVSGRPPLSETQYF. The DNA of the CDR3 is TGTGCCAGCAGCGTTAGCGGGAGGCCACCCCTTTCCGAGACCCAGTACTTC.

The chain joins TRBV30 to TRBJ2-5, with 11 bases matching TRBD1. The J segment lost 4 bases and the V segment lost 2 bases, leaving 6 bases of the junction unmatched. Germline CDR1 reads GTSNPN; CDR2 reads SVGIG (reference sequence). The CDR3 is made up of 15 amino acids. In DNA form, the CDR3 reads TGTGCCTGGAGTCCGGGACAGGGGGGAGGAGAGACCCAGTACTTC. Amino acid sequence: CAWSPGQGGGETQYF. The full variable domain, completed using reference TRBV30 and TRBJ2-5, is SQTIHQWPATLVQPVGSPLSLECTVEGTSNPNLYWYRQAAGRGLQLLFYSVGIGQISSEVPQNLSASRPQDRQFILSSKKLLLSDSGFYLCAWSPGQGGGETQYFGPGTRLLVL.

This clonotype has only a few counts. This sequence may be a read error, since a much larger clone differs from it by one base. The chain joins TRBV29-1 to TRBJ1-1; maybe TRBD1 (5 bases). The CDR3 totals 14 residues. Looked up from germline, CDR1 is SQVTM and CDR2 is ANQGSEA. The CDR3 sequence: CSVERSGLNTVAFF. The CDR3 DNA is TGCAGCGTTGAGCGATCAGGGCTGAACACTGTAGCTTTCTTT.

In the case of this clonotype: The conserved phenylalanine or tryptophan normally closing the CDR3 is absent here, so this likely arose from a read error. Because the CDR3's place on the DNA is in doubt, the DNA is left out and the CDR3 is given as listed by TCRdb. V is TRBV5-4 and J is TRBJ2-7; the table calls TRBD2, which could not be checked here. Inclusive of both ends, the CDR3 amounts to 13 amino acids. Germline V gene sequence: CDR1 SGHNT, CDR2 YYREEE (reference sequence). The CDR3 spells CASSLAGSGQQYL.

A remark on this clonotype: Given a much more abundant clone one base away, this may be a read error. The J gene is TRBJ1-3, the V gene TRBV12-3 or TRBV12-4; D remains ambiguous. This CDR3 comprises 15 residues. CDR3 bases: TGTGCCAGCAGTTTAAGCGGGAGCTCTGGAAACACCATGTATTTT. Its protein is CASSLSGSSGNTMYF.

In the case of this clonotype: One junction end does not reproduce the germline sequence, and a read error may be involved. The chain joins TRBV12-3 or TRBV12-4 to TRBJ2-4; 9 positions agree with TRBD1. This CDR3 has 18 amino acids. CDR3 coding DNA: TGTGCCAGCTCCTTCCGGGACAGGGCTTTTCTAGCCAAAAACATTCACAACTTC. This gives the protein CASSFRDRAFLAKNIHNF.

V is TRBV6-2 or TRBV6-3 and J is TRBJ1-1; no clear D. Germline V CDR1 and CDR2: MNHEY, SVGEGT. The CDR3 is 13 amino acids. V gave up 6 bases and J gave up 1 base, with 9 bases separating them. CDR3 region: CASRFLKNTEAFF. As DNA, the CDR3 is TGTGCCAGCAGATTTCTCAAGAACACTGAAGCTTTCTTT.

This clonotype was recorded many times. The chain is built from TRBV29-1 and TRBJ2-5; D gene ambiguous. This CDR3 contains 12 residues. Trimming pared 8 bases from V and 0 bases from J, leaving 10 bases between. Per the germline V gene, CDR1 is SQVTM and CDR2 is ANQGSEA. The CDR3 sequence: CSSLGYQETQYF. CDR3 sequence (DNA): TGCAGCTCCCTTGGGTACCAAGAGACCCAGTACTTC.

The CDR3 spells CATTDRVNNQPQHF. The CDR3, as DNA: TGTGCCACCACCGACAGGGTGAACAATCAGCCCCAGCATTTT. The chain couples TRBV6-2 or TRBV6-3 to TRBJ1-5; 7 nucleotides line up with TRBD1. V shed 10 bases, J shed 3 bases, and the junction held 9 bases outside the gene matches. The CDR3 has 14 amino acids. The germline V gene encodes CDR1 MNHEY and CDR2 SVGEGT.

In this sample, this clonotype turned up once. At one of its ends the junction is not consistent with the germline gene, which may arise from a read error. This rearrangement joins TRBV6-5 to TRBJ1-1, with a tentative D call TRBD1 (5 bases). Germline lookup yields CDR1 MNHEY and CDR2 SVGAGI. The CDR3 covers 14 residues. For the CDR3, the DNA is TGTGCCAGCAGTTACACTGGGGCGATCTCTGAAGCTCTCTTT. It is translated as CASSYTGAISEALF.

The V gene is TRBV29-1, the J gene TRBJ2-7; D uncertain. The CDR3 totals 18 residues. Germline CDR1 SQVTM, CDR2 ANQGSEA. The CDR3 DNA follows: TGCAGTATTCCGTCGAGGAAGTCTGGGCACCCAAGCTCCTACGAGCAGTACTTC. Translating gives CSIPSRKSGHPSSYEQYF.

This clonotype was seen only once. This clone may be a read error of a much larger clone one base away. The chain combines TRBV4-3 with TRBJ1-4; D is undetermined. This CDR3 is 16 amino acids long. In germline, CDR1 is LGHNA, CDR2 YSLEER. CDR3: CGSSLKAGSGGEKLFF. The CDR3 nucleotides are TGCGGCAGCAGCCTAAAAGCAGGCAGCGGCGGGGAAAAACTGTTTTTT.

The chain employs TRBV11-3 and TRBJ2-1; D is unresolved. Per the germline V gene, CDR1 is SGHNT and CDR2 is YENEEA. V was cut by 4 bases and J by 10 bases, with 14 bases left in between. This CDR3 contains 13 residues. For the CDR3, the DNA is TGTGCCAGCAGCTCAGCACCTAATTACGAGCAGTTCTTC. It translates to CASSSAPNYEQFF.

Notes on this clonotype: Relative to the germline gene, one junction end is altered; a read error may explain this. The rearrangement links TRBV14 to TRBJ1-2; 9 bases are a match to TRBD1. This CDR3 has 14 amino acids. Germline V gene sequence: CDR1 SGHDN, CDR2 FVKESK. CDR3 amino acids: CTSSQGQGNYGYTF. As DNA, the CDR3 is TGTACCAGCAGCCAAGGACAGGGGAACTATGGCTACACCTTC.

As concerns this clonotype: One junction end does not reproduce the germline sequence, and a read error may be involved. The genes are TRBV5-4 and TRBJ2-1, with 11 nucleotides matching TRBD2. Germline V CDR1 and CDR2: SGHNT, YYREEE (reference sequence). The CDR3 covers 15 residues. The CDR3 reads CASTWGTSGYNEQFF. The CDR3 DNA reads as TGTGCAAGCACCTGGGGGACTAGCGGCTACAATGAGCAGTTCTTC.

The CDR3 DNA is TGCGCCAGCAGCGGTGTTGCTGCCTCCTACAATGAGCAGTTCTTC. Its translation: CASSGVAASYNEQFF. The chain combines TRBV5-1 with TRBJ2-1; D ambiguous. Trimming shortened V by 4 bases and J by 0 bases, and 11 bases separated the two germline ends. The CDR3 length is 15 residues. Germline CDR1 is SGHRS and CDR2 is YFSETQ.